This section outlines one T cell receptor (beta chain) sequence together with its context. The sample originates from a study of T cells expressing NK-cell markers. The germline V gene encodes CDR1 DFQATT and CDR2 SNEGSKA (reference sequence). The CDR3 totals 15 residues. For each CDR3 protein, TCRdb gives one entry from its re-call of the 5' RACE reads, without DNA. The table counts about 370,000 distinct CDR3 sequences; about 10% lies in the top ten. Material: blood T cells: a sorted CD56 or NKG2C T cell subset, CD4+ or CD8+ T cells, or bulk PBMC T cells (not recorded which). The TCR comes from a woman in her forties or fifties in good health. This chain joins TRBV20-1 and TRBJ2-1; the TCRdb call, TRBD1, lacks DNA for checking. The CDR3: CSATPEPRYNNEQFF.